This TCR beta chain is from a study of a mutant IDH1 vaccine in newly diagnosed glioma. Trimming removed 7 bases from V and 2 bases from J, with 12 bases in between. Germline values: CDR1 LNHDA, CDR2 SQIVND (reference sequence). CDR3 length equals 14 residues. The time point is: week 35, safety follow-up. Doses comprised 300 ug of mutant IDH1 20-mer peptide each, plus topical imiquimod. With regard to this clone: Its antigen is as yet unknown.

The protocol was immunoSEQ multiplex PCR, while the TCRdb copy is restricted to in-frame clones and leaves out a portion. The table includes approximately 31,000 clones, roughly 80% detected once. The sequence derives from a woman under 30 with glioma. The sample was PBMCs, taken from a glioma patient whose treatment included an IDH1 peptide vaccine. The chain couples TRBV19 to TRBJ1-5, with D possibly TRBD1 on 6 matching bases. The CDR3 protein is CASKGGGGNQPQHF. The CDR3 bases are TGTGCCAGTAAAGGGGGGGGCGGCAATCAGCCCCAGCATTTT.